Each of the 22 T cell receptor beta chains below was sequenced from the same sample in a study of blood T cell repertoires in COVID-19. TCRdb keeps only in-frame clones here, not all; method: immunoSEQ multiplex PCR. The sample has 150,000 to 200,000 clones, 85% seen once; the top ten hold roughly 3%. Input material: peripheral blood. These receptors were collected from a human donor with acute or convalescent COVID-19. The donor label of this sample is uncertain.

This sequence joins TRBV24-1 and TRBJ1-2, with D unclear. The ends were cut back, 3 bases at V and 4 bases at J, with 5 bases in the middle. The CDR3 is 12 residues long. The germline V gene encodes CDR1 KGHDR and CDR2 SFDVKD. This CDR3 reads CATSDPLYGYTF. The CDR3, as DNA: TGTGCCACCAGTGATCCTCTCTATGGCTACACCTTC.

The chain recombines TRBV5-1 with TRBJ1-2; 7 bases align to TRBD1. V lost 0 bases and J lost 5; bases outside the gene matches: 13. CDR3 size: 17 residues. The germline V gene encodes CDR1 SGHRS and CDR2 YFSETQ. The CDR3 loop reads CASSLGRGSSLPYGYTF. DNA for the CDR3: TGCGCCAGCAGCTTGGGCAGGGGGTCGAGTCTTCCTTATGGCTACACCTTC.

The chain links TRBV7-2 to TRBJ1-4; D gene unclear. V was clipped by 3 bases and J by 8 bases, with 13 bases between them. The CDR3 extends over 14 amino acids. In germline, CDR1 is SGHTA, CDR2 FQGNSA. CDR3 region: CASSFWGGGEKLFF. The CDR3 DNA sequence: TGTGCCAGCAGCTTTTGGGGAGGAGGCGAAAAACTGTTTTTT.

The chain joins TRBV7-9 to TRBJ1-2; 9 bases line up with TRBD1. CDR1 SEHNR and CDR2 FQNEAQ come from the germline V gene (reference sequence). The CDR3 is 15 amino acids. V was clipped by 2 bases and J by 8 bases; unmatched bases: 9. Here the CDR3 reads CASSLRPGTGYGYTF. The DNA of the CDR3 is TGTGCCAGCAGCTTAAGGCCGGGGACAGGGTACGGCTACACCTTC.

The rearrangement links TRBV5-1 to TRBJ2-3; 12 bases map to TRBD1. V trimming: 4 bases; J trimming: 6 bases; junction bases outside the gene matches: 9. Germline V gene data show CDR1 as SGHRS and CDR2 as YFSETQ. The CDR3 is made up of 16 amino acids. CDR3 amino acids: CASSPGTGGRRDTQYF. In nucleotides, the CDR3 is TGCGCCAGCAGCCCGGGGACAGGGGGCAGGAGGGATACGCAGTATTTT.

The chain joins TRBV30 to TRBJ1-1; D uncertain. CDR1 is GTSNPN, CDR2 SVGIG, per germline (reference sequence). The CDR3 is 12 amino acids. V was pared by 8 bases and J by 0 bases, with 10 bases between. The CDR3 coding sequence is TGTGCCACCGGACTTCTGAACACTGAAGCTTTCTTT. Translation: CATGLLNTEAFF.

The gene calls are TRBV11-3 and TRBJ1-1; the match to TRBD1 covers 9 bases. CDR1 is SGHNT and CDR2 is YENEEA in the germline V gene. The CDR3 totals 15 residues. Trimming cost V 5 bases and J 4 bases; bases outside gene matches: 8. The DNA for the CDR3 is TGTGCCAGCAGCCAGGGGACAGGGCTTTCCACTGAAGCTTTCTTT. It codes for CASSQGTGLSTEAFF.

This chain uses TRBV10-2 with TRBJ2-7; 12 bases fit TRBD2. After removal of 4 bases from V and 13 bases from J, the junction contained 20 bases not matched to a gene. CDR1 WSHSY and CDR2 SAAADI come from the germline V gene. The CDR3 is 17 amino acids. In DNA, the CDR3 is TGCGCCAGCAGTGGCAGTAGACTAGCGGGGGAGTCCTCGGGGCAATACTTC. It is translated as CASSGSRLAGESSGQYF.

The chain uses TRBV6-5 and TRBJ2-4; perhaps TRBD1 as D (7 bases). Deletions cut 6 bases from V and 7 bases from J, with 16 bases between. The CDR3 runs to 14 residues. The V gene's germline CDR1 is MNHEY and CDR2 SVGAGI. CDR3 protein: CASSPHRGGNIQYF. CDR3 coding DNA: TGTGCCAGCAGCCCCCACAGGGGAGGCAACATTCAGTACTTC.

This clone showed up just once. The chain employs TRBV1 and TRBJ2-3; the listed D gene, TRBD2, was not tested against the DNA. TRBV1 is annotated as a pseudogene. The CDR3 is made up of 16 amino acids. The CDR3 reads CTSSPAGGSATDTQYF. The CDR3 DNA reads as TGCACCAGCAGCCCTGCGGGGGGCTCCGCCACAGATACGCAGTATTTT.

The CDR3 region has the DNA TGTGCCAGCAGCTCCGAGACAGAGCGAAAAGAGACCCAGTACTTC. This gives the protein CASSSETERKETQYF. The chain combines TRBV3-1 (or the pseudogene TRBV3-2) with TRBJ2-5; tentative D call: TRBD1 (5 bases). This CDR3 has 15 amino acids. Germline-derived CDR1 and CDR2 are LGHDT and YNNKEL (reference sequence). Trimming stripped 5 bases from V and 3 bases from J, with 16 bases between.

J is TRBJ1-1 and V is TRBV29-1; 9 bases align to TRBD1. CDR1 is SQVTM and CDR2 is ANQGSEA in the germline V gene. CDR3 length equals 13 residues. V gave up 3 bases and J gave up 6 bases; unmatched junction bases: 5. CDR3 sequence reads: CSVETGGNAEAFF. The CDR3 nucleotides are TGCAGCGTTGAGACAGGGGGAAACGCTGAAGCTTTCTTT. The variable domain in full, completed from reference TRBV29-1 and TRBJ1-1, reads SAVISQKPSRDICQRGTSLTIQCQVDSQVTMMFWYRQQPGQSLTLIATANQGSEATYESGFVIDKFPISRPNLTFSTLTVSNMSPEDSSIYLCSVETGGNAEAFFGQGTRLTVV.

V usage is TRBV10-3 and J usage is TRBJ2-6; D perhaps matches TRBD1 (6 bases). V lost 0 bases to trimming and J lost 2 bases, with 14 bases between them. The V gene's germline CDR1 is ENHRY and CDR2 SYGVKD. The CDR3 has 18 amino acids. The CDR3 spells CAISESVPTGTGANVLTF. In DNA, the CDR3 is TGTGCCATCAGTGAGTCTGTTCCAACAGGGACTGGGGCCAACGTCCTGACTTTC.

This rearrangement joins TRBV7-3 to TRBJ2-1; 9 bases line up with TRBD2. This CDR3 comprises 15 residues. The germline V gene has CDR1 SGHTA and CDR2 FQGTGA. V lost 5 bases and J lost 8; bases outside the gene matches: 10. The CDR3 loop reads CASSRGGARFDEQFF. The DNA for the CDR3 is TGTGCCAGCAGCCGCGGGGGGGCCAGGTTTGATGAGCAGTTCTTC.

J is TRBJ1-5 and V is TRBV3-1 (or the pseudogene TRBV3-2); a possible D gene is TRBD1 (5 bases). Trimming stripped 4 bases from V and 1 base from J, with 11 bases between. The CDR3 extends over 15 amino acids. Germline V CDR1 and CDR2: LGHDT, YNNKEL (reference sequence). The CDR3 DNA sequence: TGTGCCAGCAGCCCCGGGGGAACAAGCAATCAGCCCCAGCATTTT. Protein product: CASSPGGTSNQPQHF.

This clone came up once. This chain links TRBV18 with TRBJ2-7; 8 nucleotides align to TRBD1. V shed 1 base, J shed 6 bases, and the junction held 5 bases outside the gene matches. This CDR3 has 14 amino acids. Per germline, CDR1 KGHSH and CDR2 LQKENI. The CDR3 sequence is CASSPQGQGSEQYF. In nucleotides, the CDR3 is TGTGCCAGCTCACCACAAGGACAGGGTAGCGAGCAGTACTTC.

The chain carries TRBV5-4 and TRBJ2-7; TRBD1 agrees at 10 bases. This CDR3 comprises 15 residues. CDR1 SGHNT and CDR2 YYREEE come from the germline V gene (reference sequence). V trimming: 2 bases; J trimming: 6 bases; junction bases outside the gene matches: 8. CDR3 DNA: TGTGCCAGCAGCTTAGGACAGGGGGTTTTCAGCGAGCAGTACTTC. It codes for CASSLGQGVFSEQYF.

The gene calls are TRBV6-5 and TRBJ2-1, with D maybe TRBD1 (5 bases). This CDR3 is built from 13 residues. Trimming shortened V by 6 bases and J by 3 bases, and 9 bases separated the two germline ends. Germline V gene lookup returns CDR1 MNHEY and CDR2 SVGAGI. CDR3 nucleotide sequence: TGTGCCAGCAGACAGGAAAGCTACAATGAGCAGTTCTTC. As protein: CASRQESYNEQFF.

V usage is TRBV18 and J usage is TRBJ1-1, with D unclear. Trimming removed 3 bases from V and 1 base from J, with 18 bases in between. CDR3 length: 17 amino acids. The V gene's germline CDR1 is KGHSH and CDR2 LQKENI. CDR3 nucleotides: TGTGCCAGCTCACCCCCGAACGGGGTCCGTCCGAACACTGAAGCTTTCTTT. This translates into CASSPPNGVRPNTEAFF.

J is TRBJ2-5 and V is TRBV9, with TRBD2 matching over 12 bases. The CDR3 contains 15 residues. CDR1 and CDR2 (germline): SGDLS, YYNGEE. Trimming took 7 bases from V and 4 from J; bases not matched to a gene: 8. Written as DNA, the CDR3 is TGTGCCAGCTCGTCTCTAGCGGGGGGGCCAGAGACCCAGTACTTC. Its protein product is CASSSLAGGPETQYF.

The chain has TRBV11-2 and TRBJ1-2; TRBD1 agrees at 8 bases. Germline values: CDR1 SGHAT, CDR2 FQNNGV. V shed 6 bases and J 4 bases; nucleotides not matched to a gene: 13. CDR3 length: 16 amino acids. CDR3 nucleotide sequence: TGTGCCAGCAGTTTTCCGGGGACAGGCTCCCCCTATGGCTACACCTTC. Amino acid sequence: CASSFPGTGSPYGYTF.

This clone has a handful of counts. Other DNA sequences in this specimen translate into the identical CDR3. This chain connects TRBV27 to TRBJ1-1; possible D gene TRBD1, 5 bases. The CDR3 is 13 amino acids. Trimming shortened V by 2 bases and J by 1 base, and 5 bases separated the two germline ends. CDR1 and CDR2 (germline): MNHEY, SMNVEV (reference sequence). Here the CDR3 DNA reads TGTGCCAGCAGTTTACAGGGGAACACTGAAGCTTTCTTT. It codes for CASSLQGNTEAFF.